This TCR beta chain was sequenced during a study of CD8+ T cells in alopecia areata. Notes on the study in general: Normal scalp showed lower clonality than lesional scalp, especially alopecia totalis/universalis.

The V end was cut by 5 bases, the J end by 1 base, with 11 bases between. The CDR3 runs 14 residues. Germline-derived CDR1 and CDR2 are MNHEY and SMNVEV (reference sequence). Extraction of RNA preceded its reverse transcription into cDNA, which served as the sequencing template. Method: immunoSEQ multiplex PCR; TCRdb's copy keeps in-frame clones and lacks some. There are some 130,000 clones in the sample; approximately 48% occur only once, and under 20% lies in the top ten. Notes on this clone: What it binds is unknown.

V is TRBV27 and J is TRBJ1-1, with D hard to call. Specimen: CD8+ T cells sorted from blood, collected at week 0. This TCR was recovered from a human donor with alopecia areata. CDR3 nucleotide sequence: TGTGCCAGCAGTCCGACCATTGGGAACACTGAAGCTTTCTTT. Protein product: CASSPTIGNTEAFF.